The 14 T cell receptor beta chains reported below all come from one sample, sequenced in a study of shared clonotypes between healthy human individuals. Assay used: immunoSEQ multiplex PCR; TCRdb lists only in-frame clones, some missing. The table includes approximately 2.5 million clones, 90% to 95% detected once. Sequencing was performed on naive CD4+ T cells sorted from blood. The sample's subset: CD45RA+ positively selected. The source is a man between 18 and 29 years old in good health.

This chain connects TRBV7-2 to TRBJ2-3; 10 bases match TRBD1. Germline CDR1 and CDR2: SGHTA and FQGNSA. J gave up 3 bases and V 2 bases, and 11 bases lay outside the gene matches. The CDR3 contains 18 residues. The DNA for the CDR3 is TGTGCCAGCAGCTTAAGGATCTGGGGACAGGGGCGGACAGATACGCAGTATTTT. As protein: CASSLRIWGQGRTDTQYF.

In this sample, this clone turned up once. The chain is built from TRBV23-1 and TRBJ2-7; 8 bases align to TRBD1. TRBV23-1 is an ORF, with its function uncertain. The trim removed 2 bases at V and 5 bases at J, leaving 2 bases unmatched. The CDR3 spans 13 residues. CDR3 sequence reads: CASSQQGADEQYF. In DNA form, the CDR3 reads TGCGCCAGCAGTCAACAGGGGGCCGACGAGCAGTACTTC.

Notes on this clone: Other DNA sequences in this specimen translate into the identical CDR3. The V gene is TRBV9, the J gene TRBJ2-2; 10 nucleotides agree with TRBD1. V shed 3 bases and J 5 bases; nucleotides not matched to a gene: 4. CDR1 and CDR2 (germline): SGDLS, YYNGEE. The CDR3 loop spans 15 amino acids. The CDR3 DNA reads as TGTGCCAGCAGCGGACAGGGGGCGGGTACCGGGGAGCTGTTTTTT. This codes for CASSGQGAGTGELFF.

This clone was seen just once. The V and J genes are TRBV11-2 and TRBJ2-7; D not certain. The CDR3 runs to 11 residues. Germline V lookup: CDR1 SGHAT, CDR2 FQNNGV. Trimming shortened V by 7 bases and J by 7 bases, and 11 bases separated the two germline ends. CDR3 sequence reads: CASTSHIEQYF. CDR3 sequence (DNA): TGTGCCAGCACTTCCCATATTGAGCAGTACTTC. Combining the CDR3 with reference TRBV11-2 and TRBJ2-7 gives the whole variable domain EAGVAQSPRYKIIEKRQSVAFWCNPISGHATLYWYQQILGQGPKLLIQFQNNGVVDDSQLPKDRFSAERLKGVDSTLKIQPAKLEDSAVYLCASTSHIEQYFGPGTRLTVT.

The chain has TRBV6-6 and TRBJ1-6, with TRBD1 as a possible D gene (5 bases). Trimming stripped 7 bases from V and 7 bases from J, with 14 bases between. This CDR3 is built from 14 residues. CDR1 MNHNY and CDR2 SVGAGI come from the germline V gene (reference sequence). Here the CDR3 reads CASTDGGSNSPLHF. The DNA of the CDR3 is TGTGCCAGCACCGATGGGGGATCCAATTCACCCCTCCACTTT.

The V and J genes are TRBV28 and TRBJ1-1; a possible D gene is TRBD1 (5 bases). From germline, CDR1 is MDHEN and CDR2 SYDVKM. The CDR3 has 16 amino acids. Trimming shortened V by 5 bases and J by 2 bases, and 18 bases separated the two germline ends. The CDR3 region has the DNA TGTGCCAGCAGTCTACCGACGGGACGCAAAAACACTGAAGCTTTCTTT. Protein: CASSLPTGRKNTEAFF.

The chain couples TRBV11-2 to TRBJ1-6, with D possibly being TRBD1 (6 bases). The CDR3 loop spans 13 amino acids. Trimming shortened V by 3 bases and J by 13 bases, and 13 bases separated the two germline ends. Germline loops: CDR1 SGHAT, CDR2 FQNNGV. The CDR3 loop reads CASSLGTPDPLHF. The CDR3 DNA reads TGTGCCAGCAGCTTGGGGACACCCGATCCCCTCCACTTT. The full variable domain, completed using reference TRBV11-2 and TRBJ1-6, is EAGVAQSPRYKIIEKRQSVAFWCNPISGHATLYWYQQILGQGPKLLIQFQNNGVVDDSQLPKDRFSAERLKGVDSTLKIQPAKLEDSAVYLCASSLGTPDPLHFGNGTRLTVT.

This clone was seen a few times. V usage is TRBV10-3 and J usage is TRBJ1-1; D is undetermined. Trimming stripped 7 bases from V and 1 base from J, with 13 bases between. The CDR3 sequence is 14 residues long. The V gene's germline CDR1 is ENHRY and CDR2 SYGVKD. The CDR3 is CAIKVGSENTEAFF. CDR3 sequence (DNA): TGTGCCATCAAAGTGGGGTCTGAGAACACTGAAGCTTTCTTT.

J is TRBJ2-2 and V is TRBV7-2; unclear D gene. The germline V gene encodes CDR1 SGHTA and CDR2 FQGNSA. The CDR3 spans 16 residues. V lost 3 bases to trimming and J lost 4 bases, with 15 bases between them. As DNA, the CDR3 is TGTGCCAGCAGCTTTCGGGCAGGCCAAGGCACCGGGGAGCTGTTTTTT. Translation gives CASSFRAGQGTGELFF.

Points on this clone: This same CDR3 is encoded by further DNA sequences in the sample. The V and J genes are TRBV7-9 and TRBJ1-4; 10 bases match TRBD1. V gave up 5 bases and J gave up 5 bases; unmatched junction bases: 2. The CDR3 runs to 14 residues. The germline CDR1 and CDR2 sequences are SEHNR and FQNEAQ (reference sequence). The CDR3 sequence: CASSLGQGNEKLFF. DNA for the CDR3: TGTGCCAGCAGCCTGGGACAGGGGAATGAAAAACTGTTTTTT.

V and J are TRBV5-5 and TRBJ1-4; D remains ambiguous. Trimming stripped 4 bases from V and 7 bases from J, with 8 bases between. CDR1 and CDR2 from the germline V gene are SGHKS and YYEKEE (reference sequence). CDR3 length: 12 residues. In DNA form, the CDR3 reads TGTGCCAGCAGCCGAGGAAGTGAAAAACTGTTTTTT. As protein: CASSRGSEKLFF.

Remarks on this clone: Within the sample, other DNA sequences also encode this same CDR3. The V call is TRBV18, the J call TRBJ1-3; D is unresolved. Germline CDR1 and CDR2: KGHSH and LQKENI. V dropped 3 bases and J dropped 0 bases, with 6 bases sitting between them. This CDR3 comprises 14 residues. The CDR3 coding sequence is TGTGCCAGCTCACCCGACATCTCTGGAAACACCATATATTTT. Residues: CASSPDISGNTIYF.

The genes are TRBV9 and TRBJ2-3, with TRBD2 matching over 10 bases. CDR1 is SGDLS, CDR2 YYNGEE, per germline. The CDR3 consists of 16 residues. The J segment lost 7 bases and the V segment lost 0 bases, leaving 8 bases of the junction unmatched. The CDR3: CASSVVGAGGPYTQYF. The CDR3 DNA is TGTGCCAGCAGCGTAGTAGGAGCGGGAGGGCCATATACGCAGTATTTT.

The gene calls are TRBV9 and TRBJ2-5; no definite D call. The CDR3 runs 13 residues. Germline CDR1 reads SGDLS; CDR2 reads YYNGEE. Trimming took 6 bases from V and 1 from J, leaving 10 bases between them. The CDR3, as DNA: TGTGCCAGCAACGACCGAGGCCAAGAGACCCAGTACTTC. Protein sequence: CASNDRGQETQYF.